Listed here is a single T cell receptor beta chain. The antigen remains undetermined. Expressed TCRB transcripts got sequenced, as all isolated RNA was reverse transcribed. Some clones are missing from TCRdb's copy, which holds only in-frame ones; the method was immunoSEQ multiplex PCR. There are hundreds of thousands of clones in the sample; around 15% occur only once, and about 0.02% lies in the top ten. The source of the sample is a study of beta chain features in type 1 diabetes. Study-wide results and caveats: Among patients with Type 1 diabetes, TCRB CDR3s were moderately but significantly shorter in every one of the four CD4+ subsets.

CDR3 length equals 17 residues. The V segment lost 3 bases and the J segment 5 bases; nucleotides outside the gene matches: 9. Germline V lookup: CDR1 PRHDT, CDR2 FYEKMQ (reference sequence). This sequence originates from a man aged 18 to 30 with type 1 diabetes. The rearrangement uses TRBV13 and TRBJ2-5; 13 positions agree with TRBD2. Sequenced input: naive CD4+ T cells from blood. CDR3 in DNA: TGTGCCAGCAGCTTGACTAGCGGGGGGAGATTTACGGAGACCCAGTACTTC. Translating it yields CASSLTSGGRFTETQYF.